The clone carrying this TCR beta chain was seen only a few times. Its target is unknown. The sequencing template was cDNA reverse transcribed from extracted RNA. Generated by immunoSEQ multiplex PCR, the TCRdb table keeps only in-frame clones and is missing some. This table has around 150,000 clones, 60% to 75% appearing once. The treatment here: oral pan-JAK inhibitor, 5-10 mg twice daily. Germline CDR1 and CDR2: SQVTM and ANQGSEA. V lost 4 bases to trimming and J lost 3 bases, with 13 bases between them. This CDR3 has 13 residues. These data are taken from a study of CD8+ T cells in alopecia areata. Study-wide background: Treated patients were scored for severity by percent of scalp affected. Overall study findings and caveats: Clonality in lesional scalp, especially alopecia totalis/universalis, exceeded that of normal scalp. There were also resident alphabeta T cells of normal skin sequenced in scalp samples. Many expanded lesional clones persisted in scalp and blood during tofacitinib treatment.

The input for sequencing was CD4+ T cells sorted from blood, taken at week 24, from a patient treated with tofacitinib. The chain links TRBV29-1 to TRBJ2-7; D is possibly TRBD1 or TRBD2 (5 bases each). This TCR was recovered from a human donor with alopecia areata. The CDR3 protein is CSVGGRNHYEQYF. CDR3 bases: TGCAGCGTTGGGGGACGGAACCACTACGAGCAGTACTTC.